The rows below give T cell receptor beta chains drawn from one sample of a study of persistence of HIV-infected CD4 T cells. No antigen is known for these receptors. This table comes from immunoSEQ multiplex PCR, and its TCRdb copy is limited to in-frame clones, with some not included. The table includes about 30,000 clones, roughly 71% detected once. The source was CD4+ T cells sorted from PBMCs after roughly 20-hour stimulation, collected from a patient who received antiretroviral therapy. These receptors were taken from an adult man with HIV who was CMV-seropositive. CDR3s include the opening cysteine and the closing phenylalanine or tryptophan. The D gene is left open where the match is weak. The size entry is marked missing in some rows and otherwise reads once, few, many or a size class.

-	TRBV19	TRBJ1-6	13	-	TGTGCCAGTAGCCGGGACTTAAATTCACCCCTCCACTTT	CASSRDLNSPLHF
-	TRBV6-5	TRBJ2-7	15	-	TGTGCCAGCAGTCGGGGGTCAGGGGGTTCCTACGAGCAGTACTTC	CASSRGSGGSYEQYF
TRBD1	TRBV19	TRBJ2-1	15	-	TGTGCCAGTAACCATCGACAGGGGGGATACAATGAGCAGTTCTTC	CASNHRQGGYNEQFF
TRBD1	TRBV6-5	TRBJ2-7	14	-	TGTGCCAGCATCATGCGACAGGGACATCTCGAGCAGTACTTC	CASIMRQGHLEQYF
-	TRBV5-1	TRBJ1-1	15	once	TGCGCCAGCAGCTTCCTGGGAGCCCTGAACACTGAAGCTTTCTTT	CASSFLGALNTEAFF
-	TRBV28	TRBJ2-3	17	few	TGTGCCAGCAGTGCGCGGGGCTGGGGGCAAGGCACAGATACGCAGTATTTT	CASSARGWGQGTDTQYF
TRBD1	TRBV12-5	TRBJ2-7	15	-	TGTGCTAGTGGTTCAAACAGGGGGACAGGGGACGAGCAGTACTTC	CASGSNRGTGDEQYF
TRBD1	TRBV3-1/TRBV3-2	TRBJ1-2	13	-	TGTGCCAGCATTGGCAGGGGGAACTATGGCTACACCTTC	CASIGRGNYGYTF
-	TRBV6-1	TRBJ1-1	12	-	TGTGCCAGCAGTGAGCCCAGCACTGAAGCTTTCTTT	CASSEPSTEAFF
-	TRBV5-1	TRBJ1-4	14	-	TGCGCCAGCACCCCGGGCCTTACGGGGGAAAAACTGTTTTTT	CASTPGLTGEKLFF
-	TRBV28	TRBJ2-1	15	-	TGTGCCAGCAGCTCCGCGGACGACTCGGGTAATGAGCAGTTCTTC	CASSSADDSGNEQFF
-	TRBV2	TRBJ1-1	12	once	TGTGCCAGCATGAGGAAAAACACTGAAGCTTTCTTT	CASMRKNTEAFF
-	TRBV3-1/TRBV3-2	TRBJ2-5	16	-	TGTGCCAGCAGCCAAGATAAGGGGTCGGGAATTCAGACCCAGTACTTC	CASSQDKGSGIQTQYF
TRBD1	TRBV6-4	TRBJ2-2	15	-	TGTGCCAGCAGTCCCGGGACAGGGGACACCGGGGAGCTGTTTTTT	CASSPGTGDTGELFF
-	TRBV7-2	TRBJ1-3	15	-	TGTGCCAGCAGCTTAGAAGGGGCCGGTGGAAACACCATATATTTT	CASSLEGAGGNTIYF